These T cell receptor beta chains were read from a single sample in a study of cytomegalovirus exposure and HLA in healthy donors. Assay: immunoSEQ multiplex PCR; the TCRdb copy retains only in-frame clones and omits some. This table has fewer than 140,000 clones, around 75% appearing once. Material for sequencing was PBMCs. These receptors all come from a female donor in good health and CMV-seronegative. Both conserved end residues are part of each CDR3. Fields, in order: D gene, clone size, J gene, V gene, CDR3 DNA, CDR3 protein. D genes are given only for firm matches. Some rows mark clone size as missing; the rest say once, few, many or name a class of expanded clone.

>NA|NA|TRBJ2-6|TRBV5-1
TGCGCCAGCAGCTTGCGGCAGGGCCTCTCTGGGGCCAACGTCCTGACTTTC
CASSLRQGLSGANVLTF
>TRBD1|NA|TRBJ2-1|TRBV28
TGTGCCAGCAGTTGGACAGGGTTCAATGAGCAGTTCTTC
CASSWTGFNEQFF
>NA|once|TRBJ1-2|TRBV14
TGTGCCAGCAGCCAAGAATTGTCGCGTGGCTACACCTTC
CASSQELSRGYTF
>NA|NA|TRBJ2-7|TRBV28
TGTGCCAGCAAGCCCCAGGGATTTGGAGGGAGCATGAGCTCCTACGAGCAGTACTTC
CASKPQGFGGSMSSYEQYF
>NA|NA|TRBJ1-5|TRBV9
TGTGCCAGCAGCGTAGGGGAGGGTAACAATCAGCCCCAGCATTTT
CASSVGEGNNQPQHF
>TRBD2|NA|TRBJ2-7|TRBV7-9
TGTGCCAGCAGCTTAGTTAGCGGGAGGAGTTACGAGCAGTACTTC
CASSLVSGRSYEQYF
>NA|NA|TRBJ1-5|TRBV4-1
TGCGCCAGCAGCCCCCGACCAAACCAGGGTCCAAATCAGCCCCAGCATTTT
CASSPRPNQGPNQPQHF
>TRBD1|NA|TRBJ2-1|TRBV19
TGTGCCAGTAGTGACCGGGACAGGCATTACAATGAGCAGTTCTTC
CASSDRDRHYNEQFF
>NA|NA|TRBJ1-1|TRBV30
TGTGCCTGGAGTAGGATGGAGGAAGCTTTCTTT
CAWSRMEEAFF
>TRBD1|NA|TRBJ2-3|TRBV5-4
TGTGCCAGCAGCTTGCCGGGACAGGGTTTTGAGGGGGATACGCAGTATTTT
CASSLPGQGFEGDTQYF
>TRBD2|few|TRBJ2-2|TRBV9
TGTGCCAGCAGCGTAGGGTTTTTTCTAGCGGGAGTCACCGGGGAGCTGTTTTTT
CASSVGFFLAGVTGELFF
>NA|few|TRBJ1-1|TRBV28
TGTGCCAGCAGGTCAGGGGCCCAGGACGGTACTGAAGCTTTCTTT
CASRSGAQDGTEAFF
>NA|NA|TRBJ2-3|TRBV2
TGTGCCAGCAGTGAGGGAGCGGAGCCTCAGTATTTT
CASSEGAEPQYF
>NA|NA|TRBJ2-1|TRBV5-1
TGCGCCAGCAGCTTGATTTCCGGGACTGCCTACAATGAGCAGTTCTTC
CASSLISGTAYNEQFF
>TRBD2|NA|TRBJ2-3|TRBV15
TGTGCCACCACTGGGACTAGCCGTACGCAGTATTTT
CATTGTSRTQYF
>TRBD1|NA|TRBJ2-1|TRBV5-1
TGCGCCAGCAGCACGGACCACAGGGGAAGGAATGAGCAGTTCTTC
CASSTDHRGRNEQFF
>NA|NA|TRBJ1-1|TRBV7-2
TGTGCCAGCAGCTCTACAGGGTTCGCTGAAGCTTTCTTT
CASSSTGFAEAFF
>TRBD2|NA|TRBJ2-7|TRBV4-1
TGCGCCAGCAGCCAAACTAGCGGGGTTACCTACGAGCAGTACTTC
CASSQTSGVTYEQYF
>NA|NA|TRBJ1-5|TRBV19
TGTGCCAGTAGTATAGATCAGGCTCAGCCCCAGCATTTT
CASSIDQAQPQHF
>NA|few|TRBJ2-5|TRBV18
TGTGCCAGCTCACGACAGATCCTGGAGACCCAGTACTTC
CASSRQILETQYF
>TRBD2|NA|TRBJ2-1|TRBV10-1
TGCGCCAGCAGTGACAGCGGGAGGGGATTTCGGAATGAGCAGTTCTTC
CASSDSGRGFRNEQFF
>NA|NA|TRBJ1-3|TRBV25-1
TGTGCCAGCAGTGACAGGGCCCGTTCTGGAAACACCATATATTTT
CASSDRARSGNTIYF
>NA|NA|TRBJ1-1|TRBV11-2
TGTGCCAGCAGCTTAGTCCCGGGTAACACTGAAGCTTTCTTT
CASSLVPGNTEAFF
>NA|NA|TRBJ2-7|TRBV18
TGTGCCAGCTCACCATGGCCGGGGTCCTACGAGCAGTACTTC
CASSPWPGSYEQYF
>NA|once|TRBJ2-5|TRBV28
TGTGCCAGCAGGGTGGACAGCGGGAAGACCCAGTACTTC
CASRVDSGKTQYF
>NA|few|TRBJ2-3|TRBV4-2
TGTGCCAGCAGCCAAGGAGGGGGGGAGGCAGATACGCAGTATTTT
CASSQGGGEADTQYF
>NA|NA|TRBJ2-5|TRBV4-1
TGCGCCAGCAGCCAAGATATAGCGGAGGGACAAGAGACCCAGTACTTC
CASSQDIAEGQETQYF
>TRBD2|NA|TRBJ2-1|TRBV5-1
TGCGCCAGCAGCTTGCAACGCGGGGGTTACAATGAGCAGTTCTTC
CASSLQRGGYNEQFF
>TRBD2|NA|TRBJ2-7|TRBV6-1
TGTGCCAGCAGTGAACTAGCGGGGAGCTCCTACGAGCAGTACTTC
CASSELAGSSYEQYF
>TRBD2|NA|TRBJ2-3|TRBV7-9
TGTGCCAGCAGGACTACTAGCGGGGAATCTATGGGCACAGATACGCAGTATTTT
CASRTTSGESMGTDTQYF
>NA|NA|TRBJ1-5|TRBV19
TGTGCCAGTAGTATATACTGGCGGGGCGGCAATCAGCCCCAGCATTTT
CASSIYWRGGNQPQHF
>TRBD1|NA|TRBJ2-1|TRBV5-1
TGCGCCAGCAGCTTGGCACAGGGGGCGGCCTACAATGAGCAGTTCTTC
CASSLAQGAAYNEQFF
>NA|NA|TRBJ2-2|TRBV11-3
TGTGCCAGCAGTCCCGCGTATAGCGGGGAGCTGTTTTTT
CASSPAYSGELFF
>NA|few|TRBJ2-3|TRBV18
TGTGCCAGCTCCTCGGACGCCCAGCGGACAGATACGCAGTATTTT
CASSSDAQRTDTQYF
>TRBD1|NA|TRBJ2-7|TRBV2
TGTGCCAGCCGGAGACAGGGCTCCTACGAGCAGTACTTC
CASRRQGSYEQYF
>TRBD2|NA|TRBJ2-7|TRBV5-3
TGTGCCAGAAGCGTGCCCCCAGGGAGGGGATCCTACGAGCAGTACTTC
CARSVPPGRGSYEQYF
>NA|NA|TRBJ1-2|TRBV19
TGTGCCAGTAGACGCCAACAGGGAGCTAACTATGGCTACACCTTC
CASRRQQGANYGYTF
>NA|NA|TRBJ2-2|TRBV11-2
TGTGCCAGCAGTAACACTCCGGGCCCCCAGGGGCGGGAGCTGTTTTTT
CASSNTPGPQGRELFF
>NA|once|TRBJ2-7|TRBV27
TGTGCCAGCAGTTTATTTAGTGGGAGACCCTACGAGCAGTACTTC
CASSLFSGRPYEQYF
>NA|NA|TRBJ1-2|TRBV28
TGTGCCAGCAGGGAGGGCCTCTATGGCTACACCTTC
CASREGLYGYTF
>NA|NA|TRBJ2-5|TRBV9
TGTGCCAGCGGGGGGTCAGGGCTTCAAGAGACCCAGTACTTC
CASGGSGLQETQYF
>TRBD2|NA|TRBJ2-1|TRBV19
TGTGCCAGTAGCGGGAGGATAGGGTACAATGAGCAGTTCTTC
CASSGRIGYNEQFF
>TRBD2|NA|TRBJ2-3|TRBV28
TGTGCCAGCAGGCCGGGTCGTAGCGGGAGCACAGATACGCAGTATTTT
CASRPGRSGSTDTQYF